By sample fraction, the clone carrying this TCR beta chain is large. This beta chain appears as a stray read in a library generated for alpha chains; its size is not informative. Regarding time point: sample taken at primary tumor resection. Material for sequencing was whole RNA from tumor, nontumor lung or frozen PBMC, left unsorted. V was cut by 3 bases and J by 2 bases, with 14 bases left in between. Germline CDR1 and CDR2: SGHKS and YYEKEE (reference sequence). This CDR3 is 15 amino acids long. TCRdb reanalysed the 5' RACE reads using MiXCR and keeps one entry per CDR3 protein. Altogether about 11,000 distinct CDR3 sequences are present, roughly 3.7% being singletons, with the ten largest covering around 7.6%. The entry originates in a study of spatial heterogeneity in lung cancer.

The chain couples TRBV5-5 to TRBJ1-1; possibly TRBD1 for D (5 bases). This TCR was recovered from a male donor with early-stage non-small cell lung cancer. Sequences were derived from normal lung tissue next to the tumor, sampled at surgery. The DNA of the CDR3 is TGTGCCAGCAGCTACAGCTTTGGGGGAAACACTGAAGCTTTCTTT. This gives the protein CASSYSFGGNTEAFF.